These T cell receptor beta chains were read from a single sample in a study of Ad26.COV2.S vaccination and SARS-CoV-2 variants. Profiled with immunoSEQ multiplex PCR; TCRdb holds only in-frame clones, not every one. Of around 450,000 clones listed, nearly 90% were seen once; the top ten hold around 2.5%. The starting material was peripheral blood, obtained in a trial of Ad26.COV2.S vaccine versus placebo. These receptors were collected from a person aged 18 to 59 who received the Ad26.COV2.S COVID-19 vaccine or a placebo. Each CDR3 is given with its conserved first and last residue. The D gene is left open where the match is weak. Clone size is not always given. Where it is, it says once, few, many or a class for expanded clones.

d_gene | j_gene | v_gene | abundance | CDR3aa | CDR3nt
TRBD1 | TRBJ2-2 | TRBV5-1 | - | CASRSTGGVNTGELFF | TGCGCCAGCAGGTCGACAGGGGGAGTGAACACCGGGGAGCTGTTTTTT
TRBD2 | TRBJ2-2 | TRBV11-3 | - | CASSLAFSSGARGELFF | TGTGCCAGCAGCTTAGCTTTCTCTAGCGGGGCTCGCGGGGAGCTGTTTTTT
TRBD1 | TRBJ1-2 | TRBV19 | - | CASSRQGAALDYGYTF | TGTGCCAGTAGTCGACAGGGGGCGGCTCTTGACTATGGCTACACCTTC
- | TRBJ2-2 | TRBV6-2/TRBV6-3 | - | CASSMRGDRLGELFF | TGTGCCAGCAGTATGCGCGGGGATAGACTCGGGGAGCTGTTTTTT
- | TRBJ2-7 | TRBV6-6 | - | CASSSLLGSEQYF | TGTGCCAGCAGTTCCCTCCTTGGGTCCGAGCAGTACTTC
TRBD1 | TRBJ1-5 | TRBV2 | - | CASSEGQGAGNQPQHF | TGTGCCAGCAGTGAAGGACAGGGGGCTGGCAATCAGCCCCAGCATTTT
- | TRBJ1-3 | TRBV10-3 | - | CAISATGFSGNTIYF | TGTGCCATCAGTGCAACGGGATTCTCTGGAAACACCATATATTTT
- | TRBJ2-3 | TRBV4-2 | - | CASSQVLDTQYF | TGTGCCAGCAGCCAAGTTCTAGATACGCAGTATTTT
- | TRBJ2-2 | TRBV3-1/TRBV3-2 | - | CASSPTWGSGELFF | TGTGCCAGCAGCCCAACCTGGGGAAGCGGGGAGCTGTTTTTT
- | TRBJ1-1 | TRBV7-9 | - | CASSISYTEAFF | TGTGCCAGCAGCATTAGCTACACTGAAGCTTTCTTT
- | TRBJ2-2 | TRBV28 | - | CASSLRWGTGELFF | TGTGCCAGCAGTTTAAGGTGGGGGACCGGGGAGCTGTTTTTT
- | TRBJ2-2 | TRBV27 | - | CASTTGELFF | TGTGCCAGCACTACCGGGGAGCTGTTTTTT
- | TRBJ1-5 | TRBV5-1 | - | CASRGEGNQPQHF | TGCGCCAGCAGAGGGGAGGGAAATCAGCCCCAGCATTTT
TRBD1 | TRBJ1-1 | TRBV29-1 | - | CSVEGTARNTEAFF | TGCAGCGTTGAGGGGACAGCGCGGAACACTGAAGCTTTCTTT
TRBD2 | TRBJ2-7 | TRBV15 | - | CATSREGLDSYEQYF | TGTGCCACCAGCAGAGAGGGACTAGACTCCTACGAGCAGTACTTC
TRBD2 | TRBJ2-1 | TRBV6-6 | - | CASSYGLAGYNEQFF | TGTGCCAGCAGTTACGGGCTAGCGGGCTACAATGAGCAGTTCTTC
- | TRBJ2-1 | TRBV6-5 | - | CASSYRLEQFF | TGTGCCAGCAGTTACAGGCTAGAGCAGTTCTTC
TRBD1 | TRBJ1-6 | TRBV5-4 | - | CASSPGGTGFSPLHF | TGTGCCAGCAGCCCGGGAGGGACAGGGTTCTCACCCCTCCACTTT
TRBD1 | TRBJ1-3 | TRBV19 | - | CASSSPGGLSGNTIYF | TGTGCCAGTAGTTCTCCAGGGGGCTTGAGCGGAAACACCATATATTTT
TRBD2 | TRBJ2-1 | TRBV27 | - | CASSLLGGGRSLFF | TGTGCCAGCAGTTTACTGGGGGGGGGAAGGTCGTTGTTCTTC
- | TRBJ2-5 | TRBV4-3 | - | CASSQDWQGLETQYF | TGCGCCAGCAGCCAAGATTGGCAGGGTTTGGAGACCCAGTACTTC
TRBD1 | TRBJ1-4 | TRBV6-6 | - | CASSYDRGDEKLFF | TGTGCCAGCAGCTACGACAGGGGCGATGAAAAACTGTTTTTT
- | TRBJ2-3 | TRBV4-1 | once | CASSQATSRGTDTQYF | TGCGCCAGCAGCCAAGCGACTTCTCGAGGCACAGATACGCAGTATTTT
TRBD1 | TRBJ2-1 | TRBV6-5 | - | CASRTGLGEQFF | TGTGCCAGCAGGACAGGGCTGGGTGAGCAGTTCTTC
TRBD1 | TRBJ2-3 | TRBV27 | - | CASSLGNDRGGADTQYF | TGTGCCAGCAGTTTAGGAAACGACAGGGGAGGAGCAGATACGCAGTATTTT
- | TRBJ1-2 | TRBV5-5 | - | CASSSGRIYGYTF | TGTGCCAGCAGCTCGGGACGGATCTATGGCTACACCTTC
- | TRBJ1-1 | TRBV7-6 | - | CASSTDRTNTEAFF | TGTGCCAGCAGCACAGACAGGACGAACACTGAAGCTTTCTTT
- | TRBJ2-6 | TRBV15 | - | CATSRDRTFYSGANVLTF | TGTGCCACCAGCAGAGATAGGACGTTTTACTCTGGGGCCAACGTCCTGACTTTC
- | TRBJ1-2 | TRBV5-4 | - | CASSLAGEYGYTF | TGTGCCAGCAGCTTGGCGGGGGAGTATGGCTACACCTTC
- | TRBJ1-5 | TRBV2 | few | CASSDWVSYSNQPQHF | TGTGCCAGCAGTGATTGGGTCTCCTATAGCAATCAGCCCCAGCATTTT
TRBD1 | TRBJ2-1 | TRBV10-3 | - | CATNDFSTGGEAHEQFF | TGTGCCACCAACGACTTCTCCACAGGGGGCGAGGCTCATGAGCAGTTCTTC
- | TRBJ1-2 | TRBV5-1 | - | CASSLSQGQHGYTF | TGCGCCAGCAGCTTGAGTCAAGGGCAGCATGGCTACACCTTC
- | TRBJ2-1 | TRBV7-2 | - | CASSLGRLNEQFF | TGTGCCAGCAGCTTAGGGCGGCTGAATGAGCAGTTCTTC
- | TRBJ1-3 | TRBV19 | - | CASRGYQSSGNTIYF | TGTGCCAGCAGGGGATACCAGAGCTCTGGAAACACCATATATTTT
- | TRBJ2-7 | TRBV5-1 | - | CASSLEGTVSPEQYF | TGCGCCAGCAGCTTGGAAGGGACCGTTTCGCCCGAGCAGTACTTC
- | TRBJ2-1 | TRBV9 | - | CASSTRSYNEQFF | TGTGCCAGCAGCACACGCTCCTACAATGAGCAGTTCTTC
- | TRBJ1-3 | TRBV10-3 | - | CAISGWGQSGNTIYF | TGTGCCATCAGTGGTTGGGGCCAGTCTGGAAACACCATATATTTT
TRBD1 | TRBJ1-2 | TRBV18 | - | CASSPGQDRFHYGYTF | TGTGCCAGCTCACCGGGACAGGATCGGTTTCACTATGGCTACACCTTC
- | TRBJ2-2 | TRBV5-6 | once | CASSLWVEIFLRTGELFF | TGTGCCAGCAGCTTATGGGTTGAGATCTTCCTACGGACCGGGGAGCTGTTTTTT
TRBD2 | TRBJ2-3 | TRBV7-6 | - | CASSFLAGDTQYF | TGTGCCAGCAGCTTCCTAGCGGGAGATACGCAGTATTTT
- | TRBJ2-7 | TRBV20-1 | - | CSASRQGGNEQYF | TGCAGTGCTAGTCGACAGGGAGGCAACGAGCAGTACTTC
- | TRBJ1-2 | TRBV7-3 | - | CASSLTPGREGYTF | TGTGCCAGCAGCTTAACTCCTGGGAGGGAAGGCTACACCTTC
TRBD2 | TRBJ2-1 | TRBV27 | - | CASSLTLAGGPNEQFF | TGTGCCAGCAGCCTGACGCTAGCGGGGGGGCCGAATGAGCAGTTCTTC
TRBD2 | TRBJ2-6 | TRBV4-3 | - | CASSQGSGSSGANVLTF | TGCGCCAGCAGCCAAGGTAGCGGGAGTTCTGGGGCCAACGTCCTGACTTTC
TRBD1 | TRBJ2-2 | TRBV28 | - | CASIRTGANTGELFF | TGTGCCAGCATTAGGACAGGGGCGAACACCGGGGAGCTGTTTTTT
- | TRBJ1-1 | TRBV7-9 | - | CASSFGSNTEAFF | TGTGCCAGCAGCTTCGGATCCAACACTGAAGCTTTCTTT
- | TRBJ1-2 | TRBV7-9 | - | CASSLIEGPYGYTF | TGTGCCAGCAGCTTAATCGAGGGTCCCTATGGCTACACCTTC
- | TRBJ2-3 | TRBV3-1/TRBV3-2 | - | CASSHLDPNTQYF | TGTGCCAGCAGCCACCTGGACCCGAATACGCAGTATTTT
- | TRBJ2-2 | TRBV9 | - | CASSVRGLATGELFF | TGTGCCAGCAGCGTAAGGGGACTGGCGACCGGGGAGCTGTTTTTT
- | TRBJ1-3 | TRBV5-1 | - | CASSLRDPTQGNTIYF | TGCGCCAGCAGCTTGAGGGACCCCACTCAAGGAAACACCATATATTTT
TRBD1 | TRBJ1-1 | TRBV2 | - | CASSEETGGTEAFF | TGTGCCAGCAGTGAGGAGACAGGGGGCACTGAAGCTTTCTTT
- | TRBJ2-2 | TRBV3-1/TRBV3-2 | - | CASSRSTGELFF | TGTGCCAGCAGCAGATCCACCGGGGAGCTGTTTTTT
- | TRBJ2-1 | TRBV7-9 | - | CASGGVGGDEQFF | TGTGCCAGCGGTGGGGTCGGGGGAGATGAGCAGTTCTTC
- | TRBJ1-2 | TRBV7-2 | - | CASSLLGRANYGYTF | TGTGCCAGCAGCTTACTAGGGCGGGCAAACTATGGCTACACCTTC
- | TRBJ2-5 | TRBV7-7 | - | CASSLSGQETQYF | TGTGCTAGCAGCTTATCGGGACAAGAGACCCAGTACTTC
- | TRBJ2-7 | TRBV27 | - | CASSLDRKVYEQYF | TGTGCCAGCAGTTTAGACAGGAAGGTCTACGAGCAGTACTTC
- | TRBJ1-1 | TRBV5-1 | - | CASSLRLLNTEAFF | TGCGCCAGCAGCTTGCGACTGCTGAACACTGAAGCTTTCTTT
TRBD1 | TRBJ1-2 | TRBV7-9 | - | CASSRTGTAYGYTF | TGTGCCAGCAGCCGTACCGGGACAGCTTATGGCTACACCTTC
- | TRBJ1-1 | TRBV18 | once | CASSPYQGYTEAFF | TGTGCCAGCTCACCGTACCAGGGATACACTGAAGCTTTCTTT